These 2 T cell receptor beta chains originate from one sample sequenced in a study of blood T cells in healthy people across ages. Through a sample-barcoded 5' primer and a J-beta primer mix, a second PCR was run for about 7 to 12 cycles. TCRdb reprocessed the 5' RACE reads via MiXCR and lists one record per CDR3 protein. The sample has 700,000 or so distinct CDR3 sequences, around two fifths seen once. Sample: blood. These receptors originate from an older man in good health.

The chain couples TRBV7-2 to TRBJ2-5; TRBD1 matches 11 bases. TRBJ2-7 matches the DNA end more closely, so the J call is doubtful. There are 15 residues in the CDR3. Germline CDR1 SGHTA, CDR2 FQGNSA. CDR3 bases: TGTGCCAGCAGCTTAGTGGGACAGGGGGTAAACGAGCAGTACTTC. This encodes CASSLVGQGVNEQYF.

This rearrangement joins TRBV2 to TRBJ2-3; D possibly corresponds to TRBD1 (7 bases). CDR1 SNHLY and CDR2 FYNNEI come from the germline V gene. This CDR3 comprises 15 residues. V was pared by 4 bases and J by 2 bases, with 13 bases between. The CDR3 coding sequence is TGTGCCAGCAGTGTCCAGGGGGGACCCACAGATACGCAGTATTTT. Its protein product is CASSVQGGPTDTQYF.